The 14 T cell receptor beta chains below were found in one sample sequenced in a study of blood T cells in healthy people across ages. Sample-barcoded 5' priming and a J-beta primer mix drove a second PCR of about 7 to 12 cycles. One entry per CDR3 protein, called by TCRdb with MiXCR from the 5' RACE reads. In the table there are around 1,800,000 distinct CDR3 sequences, 39% of which are singletons. The sequencing sample was made of blood. Receptors originate from a human donor in good health.

The rearrangement uses TRBV28 and TRBJ2-7; D might be TRBD1 or TRBD2, each matching 5 bases. This CDR3 has 15 residues. Germline-derived CDR1 and CDR2 are MDHEN and SYDVKM. The V end was cut by 5 bases, the J end by 1 base, with 15 bases between. The CDR3 sequence: CASSPRDGVSYEQYF. The DNA for the CDR3 is TGTGCCAGCAGTCCCAGGGACGGGGTTTCCTACGAGCAGTACTTC.

V usage is TRBV12-3 or TRBV12-4 and J usage is TRBJ2-7; tentative D call: TRBD2 (6 bases). This CDR3 contains 14 residues. Trimming cost V 4 bases and J 2 bases, with 12 bases left between them. CDR3 amino acids: CASSSGTYAYEQYF. The CDR3 coding sequence is TGTGCCAGCAGTTCTGGGACTTATGCCTACGAGCAGTACTTC.

This clonotype was detected ten times or more. This chain connects TRBV29-1 to TRBJ2-7; a possible D gene is TRBD1 (6 bases). V lost 4 bases to trimming and J lost 2 bases, with 12 bases between them. The CDR3 totals 13 residues. Germline V gene sequence: CDR1 SQVTM, CDR2 ANQGSEA. This CDR3 reads CSVGTGRTYEQYF. The CDR3 DNA reads TGCAGCGTTGGTACAGGGAGAACCTACGAGCAGTACTTC.

As to this clonotype: The missing conserved phenylalanine or tryptophan at the end of this CDR3 makes a read error likely. The CDR3, as DNA: TGTGCCACCAGTGATTCTAAGGATACCTACGAGCAGTACTCC. Encoded protein: CATSDSKDTYEQYS. V is TRBV24-1 and J is TRBJ2-4; D is ambiguous. With the DNA end fitting TRBJ2-7 better, the J assignment may be wrong. CDR1 KGHDR and CDR2 SFDVKD come from the germline V gene. This CDR3 has 14 amino acids.

There are many counts of this clonotype. The chain links TRBV20-1 to TRBJ2-5, with TRBD2 identical over 8 bases. Per germline, CDR1 DFQATT and CDR2 SNEGSKA (reference sequence). There are 14 residues in the CDR3. The J segment lost 5 bases and the V segment lost 1 base, leaving 6 bases of the junction unmatched. CDR3 residues: CSARGTSFTETQYF. The CDR3 nucleotides are TGCAGTGCTAGAGGGACTAGCTTTACTGAGACCCAGTACTTC.

The genes are TRBV4-3 and TRBJ1-5; 8 bases agree with TRBD1. CDR1 and CDR2 from the germline V gene are LGHNA and YSLEER. Losses at the gene ends were 1 base for V and 0 bases for J; bases not matched to a gene: 2. The CDR3 length is 16 residues. CDR3 region: CASSQGQGYSNQPQHF. In DNA form, the CDR3 reads TGCGCCAGCAGCCAAGGACAGGGGTATAGCAATCAGCCCCAGCATTTT.

This clonotype was observed a few times. The chain is built from TRBV15 and TRBJ2-3; no clear D gene. CDR3 length: 14 residues. V lost 8 bases and J 2 bases, leaving 14 bases between the germline ends. The V gene's germline CDR1 is LNHNV and CDR2 YYDKDF (reference sequence). The CDR3 protein is CATEDGSYTDTQYF. CDR3 DNA: TGTGCCACCGAGGACGGCAGCTACACAGATACGCAGTATTTT.

The chain carries TRBV7-9 and TRBJ1-4; 9 nucleotides line up with TRBD1. V gave up 3 bases and J gave up 8 bases; unmatched junction bases: 7. The CDR3 consists of 15 residues. The germline V gene encodes CDR1 SEHNR and CDR2 FQNEAQ (reference sequence). The CDR3 DNA follows: TGTGCCAGCAGCTTGGTGACAGGGGGGATAGAAAAACTGTTTTTT. The encoded protein is CASSLVTGGIEKLFF. The full variable domain, its missing parts supplied by reference TRBV7-9 and TRBJ1-4, is DTGVSQNPRHKITKRGQNVTFRCDPISEHNRLYWYRQTLGQGPEFLTYFQNEAQLEKSRLLSDRFSAERPKGSFSTLEIQRTEQGDSAMYLCASSLVTGGIEKLFFGSGTQLSVL.

The J gene is TRBJ2-5, the V gene TRBV7-8; unclear D gene. Germline V gives CDR1 SGHVS, CDR2 FQNEAQ. The CDR3 runs 17 residues. V gave up 1 base and J gave up 5 bases, with 20 bases separating them. The CDR3 here is CASSLDPLRRVGETQYF. CDR3 coding DNA: TGTGCCAGCAGCTTAGATCCATTACGGCGTGTTGGTGAGACCCAGTACTTC.

The V call is TRBV27, the J call TRBJ1-2, with D unresolved. The CDR3 totals 14 residues. CDR1 is MNHEY, CDR2 SMNVEV, per germline (reference sequence). V lost 5 bases, J lost 0 bases, and 10 bases lay in between. The DNA for the CDR3 is TGTGCCAGCAGTCCCATAAAATCTAACTATGGCTACACCTTC. Translation: CASSPIKSNYGYTF.

This chain links TRBV7-2 with TRBJ2-1; weak D call: TRBD2 (6 bases). CDR3 length equals 16 residues. The ends were cut back, 2 bases at V and 8 bases at J, with 19 bases in the middle. Germline-derived CDR1 and CDR2 are SGHTA and FQGNSA. CDR3 in DNA: TGTGCCAGCAGCTTACAACCACATAGGGGAGGCGATGAGCAGTTCTTC. This sequence encodes CASSLQPHRGGDEQFF.

The chain links TRBV12-3 or TRBV12-4 to TRBJ1-4, with unresolved D. V dropped 3 bases and J dropped 3 bases, with 5 bases sitting between them. The CDR3 is 13 amino acids. In nucleotides, the CDR3 is TGTGCCAGCAGTTTTGCATCTAATGAAAAACTGTTTTTT. Translating it yields CASSFASNEKLFF.

This clonotype was seen a handful of times. The chain carries TRBV28 and TRBJ2-3; 12 nucleotides match TRBD2. Germline V gives CDR1 MDHEN, CDR2 SYDVKM. V lost 3 bases, J lost 1 base, and 14 bases stayed unmatched. The CDR3 covers 20 residues. The CDR3 DNA reads as TGTGCCAGCAGTTTGGGGCTAGCGGGGGGGCTATCAACCGGCACAGATACGCAGTATTTT. It specifies CASSLGLAGGLSTGTDTQYF.

The chain is built from TRBV20-1 and TRBJ2-3, with D unclear. Germline CDR1 is DFQATT and CDR2 is SNEGSKA (reference sequence). V was trimmed by 6 bases and J by 2 bases, leaving 18 bases between them. CDR3 length: 15 amino acids. CDR3 nucleotide sequence: TGCAGTGCAATCCCTCCGGGCAGCTACACAGATACGCAGTATTTT. Translating gives CSAIPPGSYTDTQYF.